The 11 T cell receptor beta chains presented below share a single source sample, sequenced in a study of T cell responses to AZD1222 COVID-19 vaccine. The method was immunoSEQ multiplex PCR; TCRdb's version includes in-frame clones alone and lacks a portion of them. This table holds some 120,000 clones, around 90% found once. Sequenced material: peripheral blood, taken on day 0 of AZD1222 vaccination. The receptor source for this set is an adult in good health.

In DNA, the CDR3 is TGTGCCAGCAGCTTAGTCGCGAGCTCAGATACGCAGTATTTT. The encoded protein is CASSLVASSDTQYF. The chain combines TRBV11-3 with TRBJ2-3; D uncertain. CDR1 is SGHNT and CDR2 is YENEEA in the germline V gene. V was clipped by 1 base and J by 4 bases, with 9 bases between them. CDR3 size: 14 residues.

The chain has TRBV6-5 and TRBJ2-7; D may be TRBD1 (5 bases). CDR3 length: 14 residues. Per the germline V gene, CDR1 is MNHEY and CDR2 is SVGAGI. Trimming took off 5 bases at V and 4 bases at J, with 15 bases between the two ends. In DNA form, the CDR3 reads TGTGCCAGCAGTCACAGGAAGGGGTCTTACGAGCAGTACTTC. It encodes CASSHRKGSYEQYF.

CDR3 sequence (DNA): TGTGCCAGCAGCCTGACCGGGGTCTACGAGCAGTACTTC. Protein: CASSLTGVYEQYF. The rearrangement links TRBV5-8 to TRBJ2-7, with TRBD2 as a possible D gene (5 bases). There are 13 residues in the CDR3. Trimming cost V 4 bases and J 3 bases, with 11 bases left between them. CDR1 and CDR2 from the germline V gene are SGHTS and YDEGEE.

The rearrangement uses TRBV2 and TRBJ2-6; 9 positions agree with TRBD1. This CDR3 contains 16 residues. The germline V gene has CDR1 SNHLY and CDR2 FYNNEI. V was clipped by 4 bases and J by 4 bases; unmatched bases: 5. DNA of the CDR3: TGTGCCAGCAGTGGAGGGACAGGGACCGGGGCCAACGTCCTGACTTTC. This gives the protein CASSGGTGTGANVLTF.

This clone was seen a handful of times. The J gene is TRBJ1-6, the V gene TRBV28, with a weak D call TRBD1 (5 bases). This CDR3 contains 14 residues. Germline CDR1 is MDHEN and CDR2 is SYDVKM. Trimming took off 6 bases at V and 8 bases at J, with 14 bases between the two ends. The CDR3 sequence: CASRAGGYYSPLHF. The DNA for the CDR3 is TGTGCCAGCAGGGCGGGGGGATATTATTCACCCCTCCACTTT.

Here the CDR3 reads CASRTGDRHSGNTIYF. CDR3 nucleotides: TGTGCCAGCAGGACCGGTGACAGACACTCTGGAAACACCATATATTTT. The chain is built from TRBV5-6 and TRBJ1-3, with D perhaps matching TRBD1 (5 bases). The V end was cut by 5 bases, the J end by 0 bases, with 15 bases between. The CDR3 has 16 amino acids. The germline V gene has CDR1 SGHDT and CDR2 YYEEEE. The complete variable domain, with remaining parts taken from reference TRBV5-6 and TRBJ1-3, reads DAGVTQSPTHLIKTRGQQVTLRCSPKSGHDTVSWYQQALGQGPQFIFQYYEEEERQRGNFPDRFSGHQFPNYSSELNVNALLLGDSALYLCASRTGDRHSGNTIYFGEGSWLTVV.

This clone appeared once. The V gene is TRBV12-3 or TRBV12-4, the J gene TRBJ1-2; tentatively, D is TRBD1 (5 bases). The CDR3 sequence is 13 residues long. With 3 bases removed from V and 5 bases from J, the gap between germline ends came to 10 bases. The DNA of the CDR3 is TGTGCCAGCAGTTTTGACAGTCGGTATGGCTACACCTTC. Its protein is CASSFDSRYGYTF.

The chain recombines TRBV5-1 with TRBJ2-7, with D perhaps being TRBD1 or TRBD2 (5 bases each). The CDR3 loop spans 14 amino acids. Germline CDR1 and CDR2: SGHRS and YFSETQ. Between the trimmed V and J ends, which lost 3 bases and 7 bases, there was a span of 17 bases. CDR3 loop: CASSSPSGTAEQYF. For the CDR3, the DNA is TGCGCCAGCAGCTCCCCATCGGGGACGGCGGAGCAGTACTTC.

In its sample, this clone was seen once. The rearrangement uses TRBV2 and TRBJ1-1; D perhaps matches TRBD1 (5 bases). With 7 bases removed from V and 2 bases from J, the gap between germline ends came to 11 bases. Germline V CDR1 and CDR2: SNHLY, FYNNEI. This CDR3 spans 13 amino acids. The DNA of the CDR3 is TGTGCCAGCAACCGGCAGGGAAACACTGAAGCTTTCTTT. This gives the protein CASNRQGNTEAFF. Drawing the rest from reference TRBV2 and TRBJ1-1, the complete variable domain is EPEVTQTPSHQVTQMGQEVILRCVPISNHLYFYWYRQILGQKVEFLVSFYNNEISEKSEIFDDQFSVERPDGSNFTLKIRSTKLEDSAMYFCASNRQGNTEAFFGQGTRLTVV.

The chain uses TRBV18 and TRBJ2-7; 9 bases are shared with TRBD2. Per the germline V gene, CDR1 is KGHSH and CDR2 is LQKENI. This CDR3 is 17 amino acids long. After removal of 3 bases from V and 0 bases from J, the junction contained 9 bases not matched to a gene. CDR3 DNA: TGTGCCAGCTCACCCCCGGGACTAGCATTTAGCTCCTACGAGCAGTACTTC. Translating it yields CASSPPGLAFSSYEQYF. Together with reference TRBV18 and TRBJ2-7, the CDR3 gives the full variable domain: NAGVMQNPRHLVRRRGQEARLRCSPMKGHSHVYWYRQLPEEGLKFMVYLQKENIIDESGMPKERFSAEFPKEGPSILRIQQVVRGDSAAYFCASSPPGLAFSSYEQYFGPGTRLTVT.

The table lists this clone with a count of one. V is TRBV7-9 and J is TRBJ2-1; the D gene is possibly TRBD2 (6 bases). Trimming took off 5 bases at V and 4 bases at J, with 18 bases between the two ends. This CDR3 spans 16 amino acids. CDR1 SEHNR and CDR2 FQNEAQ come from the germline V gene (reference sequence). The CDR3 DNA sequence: TGTGCCAGCAGCCCCTCAGGAGGGCCTGGGTACAATGAGCAGTTCTTC. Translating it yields CASSPSGGPGYNEQFF.